The present T cell receptor beta chain was sequenced within a study of cytomegalovirus exposure and HLA in healthy donors. Points on this clone: Its target is not known.

Use of 60 Vbeta and 13 Jbeta primers characterized the PCR. Method: immunoSEQ multiplex PCR; TCRdb's copy keeps in-frame clones and lacks some. The sample contains about 140,000 clones, approximately 82% of which appear only once. Study-level findings and limits: Most TCR sequences were seen very rarely across donors, but some public TCRs occurred in many. The authors enumerated roughly 180 TCR beta chains as linked to cytomegalovirus.

The receptor's source is a woman aged 40 to 49 in good health and CMV-seronegative. Sequenced: PBMCs.

Here the CDR3 DNA reads TGTGCCAGCAGTTACTCGATGGGGAGAGAGACCCAGTACTTC. Translation: CASSYSMGRETQYF. The genes are TRBV6-5 and TRBJ2-5, with TRBD2 as a possible D gene (5 bases). The germline V gene has CDR1 MNHEY and CDR2 SVGAGI. The CDR3 runs to 14 residues. The V gene lost 0 bases and the J gene lost 4 bases, with 9 bases spanning the gap.